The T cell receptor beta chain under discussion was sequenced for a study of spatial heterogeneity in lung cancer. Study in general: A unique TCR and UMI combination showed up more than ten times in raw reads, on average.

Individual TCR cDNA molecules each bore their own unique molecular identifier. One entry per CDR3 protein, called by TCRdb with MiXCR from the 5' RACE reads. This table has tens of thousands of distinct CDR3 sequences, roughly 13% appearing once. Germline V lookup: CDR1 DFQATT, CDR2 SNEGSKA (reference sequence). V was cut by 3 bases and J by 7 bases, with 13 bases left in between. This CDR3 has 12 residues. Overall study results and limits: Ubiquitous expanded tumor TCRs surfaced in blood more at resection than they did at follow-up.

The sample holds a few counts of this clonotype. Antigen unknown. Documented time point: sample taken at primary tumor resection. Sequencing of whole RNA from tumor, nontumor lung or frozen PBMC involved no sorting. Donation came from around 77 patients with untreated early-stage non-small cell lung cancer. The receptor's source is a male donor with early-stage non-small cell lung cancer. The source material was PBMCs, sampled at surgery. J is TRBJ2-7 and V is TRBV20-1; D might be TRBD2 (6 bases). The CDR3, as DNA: TGCAGTGCTAGCGGGAGTACAGAAGAGCAGTACTTC. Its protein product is CSASGSTEEQYF.